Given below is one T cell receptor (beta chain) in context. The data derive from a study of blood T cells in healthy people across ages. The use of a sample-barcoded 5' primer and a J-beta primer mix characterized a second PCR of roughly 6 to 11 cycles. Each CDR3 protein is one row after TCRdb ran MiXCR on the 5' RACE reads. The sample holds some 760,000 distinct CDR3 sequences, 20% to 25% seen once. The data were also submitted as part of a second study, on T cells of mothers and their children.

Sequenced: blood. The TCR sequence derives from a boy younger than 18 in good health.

The CDR3 sequence is CASSLAGTGSRSYGYTF. CDR3 sequence (DNA): TGTGCCAGCAGTTTAGCGGGTACGGGCTCGAGAAGCTATGGCTACACCTTC. V and J are TRBV12-3 or TRBV12-4 and TRBJ1-2; unclear D gene. CDR3 size: 17 residues. Trimming stripped 0 bases from V and 4 bases from J, with 18 bases between.